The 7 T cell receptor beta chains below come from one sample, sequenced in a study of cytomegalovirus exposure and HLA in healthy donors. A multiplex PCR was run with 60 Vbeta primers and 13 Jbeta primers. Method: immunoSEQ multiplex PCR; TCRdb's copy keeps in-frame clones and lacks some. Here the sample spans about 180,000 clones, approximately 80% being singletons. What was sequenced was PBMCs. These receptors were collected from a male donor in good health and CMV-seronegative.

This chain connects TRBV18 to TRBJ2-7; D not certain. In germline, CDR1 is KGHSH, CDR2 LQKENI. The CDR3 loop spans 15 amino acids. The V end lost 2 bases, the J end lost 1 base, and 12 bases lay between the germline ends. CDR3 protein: CASSPDQARSYEQYF. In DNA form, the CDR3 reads TGTGCCAGCTCACCAGATCAGGCACGATCCTACGAGCAGTACTTC.

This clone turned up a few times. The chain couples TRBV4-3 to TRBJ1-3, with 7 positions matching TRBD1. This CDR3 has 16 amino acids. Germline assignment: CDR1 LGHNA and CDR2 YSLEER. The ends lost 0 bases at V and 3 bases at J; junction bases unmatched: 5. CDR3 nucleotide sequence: TGCGCCAGCAGCCAAGATTCGGACAGGCTTGGAAACACCATATATTTT. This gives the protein CASSQDSDRLGNTIYF.

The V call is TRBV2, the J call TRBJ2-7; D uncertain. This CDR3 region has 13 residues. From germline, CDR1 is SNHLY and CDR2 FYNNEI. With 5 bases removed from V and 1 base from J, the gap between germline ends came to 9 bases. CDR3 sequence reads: CASSTIFSYEQYF. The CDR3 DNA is TGTGCCAGCAGTACAATATTTTCCTACGAGCAGTACTTC.

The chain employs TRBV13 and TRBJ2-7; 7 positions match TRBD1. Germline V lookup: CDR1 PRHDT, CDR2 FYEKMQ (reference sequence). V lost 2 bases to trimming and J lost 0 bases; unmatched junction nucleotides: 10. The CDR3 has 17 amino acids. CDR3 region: CASSLIGRGQSSYEQYF. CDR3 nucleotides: TGTGCCAGCAGCTTAATCGGTAGGGGACAGAGCTCCTACGAGCAGTACTTC.

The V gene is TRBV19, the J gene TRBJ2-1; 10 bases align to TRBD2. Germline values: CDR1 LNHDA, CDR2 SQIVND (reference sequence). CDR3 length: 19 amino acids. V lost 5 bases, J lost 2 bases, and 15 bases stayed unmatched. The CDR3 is CASSPRGASGSFTYNEQFF. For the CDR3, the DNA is TGTGCCAGTAGTCCCAGGGGGGCTAGCGGGAGTTTCACCTACAATGAGCAGTTCTTC.

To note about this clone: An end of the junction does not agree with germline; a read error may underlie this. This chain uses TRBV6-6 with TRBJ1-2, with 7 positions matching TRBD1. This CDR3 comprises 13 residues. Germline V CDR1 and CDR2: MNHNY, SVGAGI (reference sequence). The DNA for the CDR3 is TGTGCCAGCAGCCCCGGGACAGCCTATGGCTACCCCTTC. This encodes CASSPGTAYGYPF.

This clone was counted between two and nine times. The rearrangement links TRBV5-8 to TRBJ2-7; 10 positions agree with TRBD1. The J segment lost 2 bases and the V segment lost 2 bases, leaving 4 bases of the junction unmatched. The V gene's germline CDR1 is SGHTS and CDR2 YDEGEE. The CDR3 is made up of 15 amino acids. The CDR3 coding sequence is TGTGCCAGCAGCTTCTTCGGACAGGGGGCCTACGAGCAGTACTTC. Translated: CASSFFGQGAYEQYF.